This is a list of T cell receptor beta chains from one sample in a study of blood T cell repertoires in COVID-19. Measured with immunoSEQ multiplex PCR; TCRdb has only the in-frame clones, and not every one. The table shows a few hundred thousand clones, with roughly four fifths occurring only once. Sequenced sample: PBMCs or T cells enriched from blood (not recorded which). Receptors originate from a man between 40 and 49 years old who had recovered from COVID-19. Each CDR3 is given without its conserved first and last residue.

V gene	J gene	CDR3 protein
TRBV7-8	TRBJ1-4	ASSLGRRFNEKLF
TRBV25-1	TRBJ2-3	ASRDTLAGVTDTQY
TRBV6-2/TRBV6-3	TRBJ1-5	ASSPRVWFNQPQH
TRBV5-1	TRBJ2-5	ASSSRTGEETQY
TRBV30	TRBJ2-7	AWSEQRGASYEQY
TRBV7-3	TRBJ1-1	ASSLSRDTEAF
TRBV3-1/TRBV3-2	TRBJ1-2	ASSPRGSYGYT
TRBV19	TRBJ1-2	ASSGHGDYGYT
TRBV27	TRBJ1-5	ASSSGRGPSNQPQH
TRBV7-2	TRBJ2-1	ASSLGLAVNEQF
TRBV28	TRBJ1-2	ASSRTGRDGYT
TRBV5-1	TRBJ1-2	ASSLAQTGVGYT
TRBV19	TRBJ2-3	ASTLTGEDTQY
TRBV10-3	TRBJ2-1	AISESGGPYNEQF
TRBV28	TRBJ1-3	ASSSPGTGSGNTIY
TRBV2	TRBJ2-5	ASSAGLGQGGETQY
TRBV27	TRBJ2-1	ASSPRRAGGVSYNEQF
TRBV20-1	TRBJ2-5	SASDSEVQETQY
TRBV10-3	TRBJ1-1	AIRRGGTEAF
TRBV7-6	TRBJ1-2	ASSPAREANYGYT
TRBV14	TRBJ2-6	ASSLLRTSGRYGANVLT
TRBV19	TRBJ1-1	ASSKGQLEAF
TRBV3-1/TRBV3-2	TRBJ2-5	ASSRTWAVQETQY
TRBV19	TRBJ1-2	ASSTSDRVQGYT